This is a list of T cell receptor beta chains from one sample in a study of graft-versus-host responses after intestinal transplantation. Clones were sequenced by immunoSEQ multiplex PCR, and TCRdb holds only the in-frame ones, with some missing. Of 85,000 to 100,000 clones in the sample, about 94% are singletons; the top ten hold approximately 0.18%. No antigen is known for these receptors. Sequenced material: unstimulated CD4+ T cells sorted from spleen or lymph node cells, taken before intestinal transplant. The receptors come from a human donor who received an intestinal transplant. The CDR3 runs from the conserved cysteine through the conserved F or W. The D gene is left open where the match is weak.

>TRBJ1-6|TRBV21-1|NA
CASSKRTQGPSSYNSPLHF
>TRBJ2-7|TRBV30|NA
CAWSVVTGQYF
>TRBJ2-5|TRBV7-6|NA
CASSLAPQGAGETQYF
>TRBJ1-5|TRBV2|TRBD1
CASSATQGYSNQPQHF
>TRBJ1-1|TRBV4-1|NA
CASSQEGRGNTEAFF
>TRBJ1-2|TRBV11-2|NA
CASSSGGYYGYTF
>TRBJ1-2|TRBV5-6|NA
CASSSGAYGYTF
>TRBJ1-6|TRBV6-6|NA
CATREPTHNSPLHF
>TRBJ2-3|TRBV19|NA
CASKDQGRGPDTQYF
>TRBJ1-5|TRBV6-5|NA
CASSYARGGGNQPQHF
>TRBJ1-5|TRBV6-1|NA
CASQTGISNQPQHF
>TRBJ2-7|TRBV5-1|NA
CASSLGRGGYEQYF
>TRBJ2-3|TRBV5-1|TRBD1
CASSQTGASTDTQYF
>TRBJ2-3|TRBV28|TRBD2
CASSRVPGLVMQYF
>TRBJ1-1|TRBV30|NA
CAWSPRDLGSEAFF
>TRBJ1-1|TRBV7-7|TRBD1
CASTLSNRGSPNTEAFF
>TRBJ2-4|TRBV21-1|NA
CASRKRGMGDSKNIQYF
>TRBJ2-1|TRBV28|TRBD2
CASGVTSGRAGEQFF
>TRBJ1-2|TRBV13|TRBD1
CASSLGLRGRGSFYGYTF
>TRBJ2-1|TRBV9|TRBD2
CASSVAAGVSISYNEQFF
>TRBJ2-3|TRBV10-1|TRBD2
CASSESLAGTDTQYF
>TRBJ2-5|TRBV30|TRBD2
CAWSQASGWVETQYF
>TRBJ2-6|TRBV7-2|NA
CASSQRGTAYTGANVLTF
>TRBJ1-2|TRBV6-1|NA
CASSEVGRPPRTF
>TRBJ2-7|TRBV5-5|TRBD1
CASSLKETGGYEQYF
>TRBJ1-6|TRBV6-6|NA
CASSSAGQLDGSPLHF
>TRBJ1-1|TRBV4-2|TRBD1
CASSPWDRGNTEAFF
>TRBJ1-1|TRBV5-1|TRBD1
CASSFIAGGLNTEAFF
>NA|TRBV6-5|NA
CASSLGLTYEQYF
>TRBJ2-3|TRBV9|TRBD2
CASSDGGSTDTQYF
>TRBJ1-1|TRBV4-3|NA
CASSRSWTREGTEAFF
>TRBJ1-1|TRBV7-9|NA
CASSGGALNTEAFF
>TRBJ1-2|TRBV11-3|NA
CASSPAPGGYTF
>TRBJ2-2|TRBV2|TRBD1
CASSRQGLLNTGELFF
>TRBJ1-3|TRBV29-1|NA
CSVSGGFGNTIYF
>TRBJ1-2|TRBV18|TRBD1
CASSPPGTGLSRNYGYTF
>TRBJ1-4|TRBV11-2|NA
CASSLGGGVSLFF
>TRBJ1-2|TRBV7-9|NA
CASSLELSGF
>TRBJ2-7|TRBV18|NA
CASSRSEGNEQYF
>TRBJ2-1|TRBV19|TRBD2
CASRKSGANYNEQFF
>TRBJ2-5|TRBV7-7|TRBD2
CASSRTSGRGETQYF